This T cell receptor (beta chain) was recorded in a study of cytomegalovirus exposure and HLA in healthy donors. This clone was found once. The CDR3 covers 15 residues. With 5 bases clipped from V and 4 bases from J, the junction kept 6 bases outside the gene matches. CDR1 is SEHNR, CDR2 FQNEAQ, per germline (reference sequence). The PCR made use of 60 Vbeta and 13 Jbeta primers. TCRdb's table, derived via immunoSEQ multiplex PCR, lists solely in-frame clones and lacks some. The data show tens of thousands of clones, about three quarters seen once. This chain connects TRBV7-9 to TRBJ1-1; TRBD1 matches at 11 bases. The receptor's source is a man aged 45 to 65 in good health and CMV-seropositive. The material sequenced was PBMCs. CDR3 DNA: TGTGCCAGCAGCCTAGAAGGGACAGGGGGCACTGAAGCTTTCTTT. This gives the protein CASSLEGTGGTEAFF.